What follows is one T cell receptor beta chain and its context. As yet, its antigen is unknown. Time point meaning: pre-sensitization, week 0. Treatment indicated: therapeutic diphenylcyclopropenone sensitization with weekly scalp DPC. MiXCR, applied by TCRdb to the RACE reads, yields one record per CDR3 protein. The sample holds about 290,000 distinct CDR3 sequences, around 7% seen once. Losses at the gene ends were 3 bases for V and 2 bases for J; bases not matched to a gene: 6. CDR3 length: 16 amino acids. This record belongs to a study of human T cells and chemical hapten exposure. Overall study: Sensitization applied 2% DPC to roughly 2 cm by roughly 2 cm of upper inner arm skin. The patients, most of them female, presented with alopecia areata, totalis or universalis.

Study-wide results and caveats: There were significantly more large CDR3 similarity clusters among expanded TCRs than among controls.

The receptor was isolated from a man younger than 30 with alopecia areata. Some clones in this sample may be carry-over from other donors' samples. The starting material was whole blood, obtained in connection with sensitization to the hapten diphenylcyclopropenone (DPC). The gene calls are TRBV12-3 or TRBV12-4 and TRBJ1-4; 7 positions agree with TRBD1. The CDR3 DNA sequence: TGTGCCAGCAGTTTCGGTTCGGGACAGACTAATGAAAAACTGTTTTTT. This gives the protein CASSFGSGQTNEKLFF.